This record covers a single TCR beta chain. What it recognizes is unknown. Unique molecular identifiers were present on the cDNA, and a universal primer site came from template switching. Via MiXCR, TCRdb re-called the 5' RACE reads, giving one row per CDR3 protein. The data hold about 530,000 distinct CDR3 sequences, with about a fifth observed a single time. The data were obtained in a study of identical twins. Study outcomes and limitations: There is a chance that invariant MAIT and iNKT cells partially muddied zero-insertion analyses. Fewer insertions were carried by abundant cord blood beta clonotypes, but none was seen in memory repertoires.

The same sample was also studied in work on yellow fever vaccine responses in identical twins. That publication notes: Twin vaccine T cell responses reportedly seemed partly convergent, partly personalized.

The sequence derives from a woman in her late teens or twenties in good health. The sample taken for sequencing was CD4+ T cells sorted from blood.

The CDR3 region has the DNA TGTGCCAGCAGCTCCCCCGGACTAGCGGGAGGACGAGAGCTGTTTTTT. Translated, it gives CASSSPGLAGGRELFF. The rearrangement uses TRBV7-9 and TRBJ2-2, with TRBD2 matching 14 bases. The length of the CDR3 is 16 residues. Germline V lookup: CDR1 SEHNR, CDR2 FQNEAQ (reference sequence). V was pared by 4 bases and J by 11 bases, with 9 bases of the junction left unmatched.